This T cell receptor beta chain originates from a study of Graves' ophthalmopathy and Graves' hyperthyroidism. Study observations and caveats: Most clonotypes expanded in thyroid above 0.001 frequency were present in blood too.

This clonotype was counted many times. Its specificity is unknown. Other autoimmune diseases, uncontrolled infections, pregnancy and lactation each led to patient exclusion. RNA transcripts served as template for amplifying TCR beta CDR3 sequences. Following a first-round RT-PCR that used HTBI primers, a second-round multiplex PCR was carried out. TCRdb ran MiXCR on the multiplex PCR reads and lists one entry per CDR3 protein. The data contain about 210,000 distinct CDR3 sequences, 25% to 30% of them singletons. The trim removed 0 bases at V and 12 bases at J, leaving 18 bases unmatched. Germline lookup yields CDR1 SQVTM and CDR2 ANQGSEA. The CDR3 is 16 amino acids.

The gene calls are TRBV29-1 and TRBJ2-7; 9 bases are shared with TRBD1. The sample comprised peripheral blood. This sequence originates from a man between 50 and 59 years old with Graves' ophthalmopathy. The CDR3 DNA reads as TGCAGCGTTGAAGATGGGTCGGGACAGGGCATTTCGCGGAGGTACTTC. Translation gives CSVEDGSGQGISRRYF.